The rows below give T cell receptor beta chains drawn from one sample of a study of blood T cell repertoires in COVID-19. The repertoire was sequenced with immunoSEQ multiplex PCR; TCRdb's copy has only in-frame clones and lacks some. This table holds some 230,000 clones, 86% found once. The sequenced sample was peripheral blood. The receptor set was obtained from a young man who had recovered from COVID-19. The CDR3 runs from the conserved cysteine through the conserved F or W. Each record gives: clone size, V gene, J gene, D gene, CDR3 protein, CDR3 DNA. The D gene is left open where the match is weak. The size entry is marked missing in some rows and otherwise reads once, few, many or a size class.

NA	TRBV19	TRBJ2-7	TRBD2	CASIPSGAPYYEQYF	TGTGCCAGTATCCCTAGCGGGGCACCATACTACGAGCAGTACTTC
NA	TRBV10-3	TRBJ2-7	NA	CAISDKEGTAEQYF	TGTGCCATCAGTGATAAAGAGGGTACAGCCGAGCAGTACTTC
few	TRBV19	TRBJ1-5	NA	CASSIAGFGQPQHF	TGTGCCAGTAGTATCGCAGGGTTTGGTCAGCCCCAGCATTTT
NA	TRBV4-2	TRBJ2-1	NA	CASSQGTVGNEQFF	TGTGCCAGCAGCCAAGGGACAGTCGGCAATGAGCAGTTCTTC
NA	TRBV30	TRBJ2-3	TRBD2	CAWSRGGASTDTQYF	TGTGCCTGGAGTCGCGGGGGGGCGAGCACAGATACGCAGTATTTT
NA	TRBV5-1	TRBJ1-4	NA	CASSRDAPGLNEKLFF	TGCGCCAGCAGCAGAGACGCCCCAGGTCTTAATGAAAAACTGTTTTTT
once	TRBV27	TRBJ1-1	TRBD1	CASSHRDREAFF	TGTGCCAGCAGTCATCGGGACAGAGAAGCTTTCTTT
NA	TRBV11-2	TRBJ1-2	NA	CASSSEGDGYTF	TGTGCCAGCAGTTCCGAGGGTGATGGCTACACCTTC
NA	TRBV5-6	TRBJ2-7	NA	CASSLGTPYEQYF	TGTGCCAGCAGCCTCGGGACACCCTACGAGCAGTACTTC
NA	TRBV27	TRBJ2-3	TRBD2	CASSSPGTSGGAFTDTQYF	TGTGCCAGCAGTTCCCCCGGGACTAGCGGGGGGGCTTTCACAGATACGCAGTATTTT
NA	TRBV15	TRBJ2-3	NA	CATRSQSVDTQYF	TGTGCCACCCGGAGCCAGAGCGTCGATACGCAGTATTTT